This T cell receptor (beta chain) was sequenced during a study of blood T cell repertoires in COVID-19. The overall study: Acute and convalescent COVID-19 specimens originated in the United States, Italy and Spain.

The germline V gene encodes CDR1 MDHEN and CDR2 SYDVKM. The CDR3 covers 14 residues. Between the trimmed V and J ends, which lost 5 bases and 2 bases, there was a span of 12 bases. Some clones are missing from TCRdb's copy, which holds only in-frame ones; the method was immunoSEQ multiplex PCR. The sample yields approximately 300,000 clones, more than 85% seen once. The chain carries TRBV28 and TRBJ1-2; weak D call: TRBD1 (5 bases). Sequencing used PBMCs or T cells enriched from blood (not recorded which). This TCR was recovered from a woman in her 30s who had recovered from COVID-19. This chain's CDR3 is CASSLRDGNYGYTF. DNA for the CDR3: TGTGCCAGCAGTCTGCGGGACGGAAACTATGGCTACACCTTC.